The clone carrying this T cell receptor (beta chain) was seen a single time. The same CDR3 also results from other DNA sequences found in this sample. The data stem from a study of shared clonotypes between healthy human individuals. The CDR3 runs to 13 residues. The V and J ends lost 4 bases and 7 bases respectively, with 14 bases between them. Germline lookup yields CDR1 SQVTM and CDR2 ANQGSEA. Profiled with immunoSEQ multiplex PCR; TCRdb holds only in-frame clones, not every one. The repertoire holds under 1,100,000 clones, with around 74% as singletons. The source is a man between 18 and 35 years old in good health. The chain joins TRBV29-1 to TRBJ2-1; D call uncertain. The sample consisted of memory CD4+ T cells sorted from blood. Subset indicated: CD45RA-negative fraction. In nucleotides, the CDR3 is TGCAGCGTTGGTGAGGCTCCTCCAAATGAGCAGTTCTTC. It is translated as CSVGEAPPNEQFF.